This TCR beta chain emerged from a study of OX40 agonist ivuxolimab in advanced cancers. About the research overall: Patients took ivuxolimab, an agonistic anti-OX40 (CD134) antibody. The mean age was approximately 60 years, ranging from about 23 to 79, with less than 90% of participants male.

Regarding the study as a whole: In the expanded peripheral T cells, antigen specificity was never determined. The CD4+ and CD8+ T cells in the blood had expanded clonally by week 6 at 0.1 to 3.0 mg/kg.

Assay: immunoSEQ multiplex PCR; the TCRdb copy retains only in-frame clones and omits some. The sample carries tens of thousands of clones, about 88% recorded once. This clone showed up just once. The antigen is not known. Trimming shortened V by 6 bases and J by 5 bases, and 11 bases separated the two germline ends. CDR1 MNHEY and CDR2 SVGAGI come from the germline V gene. The CDR3 runs to 14 residues. This specimen was CD4+ or CD8+ T cells sorted from blood, taken in a trial of the OX40 agonist ivuxolimab. The J gene is TRBJ1-6, the V gene TRBV6-5, with D maybe TRBD1 (5 bases). This receptor was taken from an adult with an advanced solid tumor such as melanoma, head and neck, liver or kidney cancer. The CDR3 nucleotides are TGTGCCAGCAGCACCGGGGGAAATAATTCACCCCTCCACTTT. Translating it yields CASSTGGNNSPLHF.